This TCR beta chain was sequenced in a study of T cell repertoires in cytomegalovirus infection. As for the study in general: Both recently identified HLA-C-restricted and well-studied HLA-B-restricted CMV epitopes were used in the study. Public TCR beta signatures marked donors with CMV infection and the matching HLA.

In TCRdb, the reads were re-called with MiXCR into one record per CDR3 protein. The data show roughly 730,000 distinct CDR3 sequences, 30% to 35% seen once. Concerning this clonotype itself: The antigen is not known.

Study-wide results and limits: CMV-specific TCR beta clonotypes restricted by HLA-C were the ones dominating the ex vivo response. Cumulated frequencies of public TCR beta families served to identify carriers of CMV plus the relevant HLA.

The receptor was derived from a human donor in good health (CMV status not recorded). Some clones in this sample may be carry-over from other donors' samples. Sequenced here: cultured PBMCs, sampled from culture after CMV antigen stimulation.

CDR3 region: CASSSGLAGGESGANVLTF. In nucleotides, the CDR3 is TGTGCCAGCAGCTCGGGACTAGCGGGAGGAGAGTCTGGGGCCAACGTCCTGACTTTC. The chain combines TRBV11-2 with TRBJ2-6; 15 bases are shared with TRBD2. The junction had 5 bases not matched to a gene; V was cut back by 4 bases and J by 1 base. Germline V gene lookup returns CDR1 SGHAT and CDR2 FQNNGV. There are 19 residues in the CDR3.